The next 5 T cell receptor beta chains were all read from a single sample in a study of human T cells and chemical hapten exposure. Each CDR3 protein is one row after TCRdb ran MiXCR on the RACE reads. The sample consists of tens of thousands of distinct CDR3 sequences, 9.3% of them appearing once. The time point here: patch test 1, 2 weeks after DPC sensitization. As to treatment: therapeutic diphenylcyclopropenone sensitization with weekly scalp DPC. Sequenced material: whole blood, taken in connection with sensitization to the hapten diphenylcyclopropenone (DPC). The receptors were sampled from a woman aged 40 to 50 with alopecia areata. Some clones in this sample may be carry-over from other donors' samples.

This clonotype was picked up many times. V and J are TRBV3-1 and TRBJ2-7; maybe TRBD2 (5 bases). The CDR3 runs to 12 residues. Trimming took off 0 bases at V and 7 bases at J, with 7 bases between the two ends. Germline V gene lookup returns CDR1 LGHDT and CDR2 YNNKEL (reference sequence). The CDR3 DNA is TGTGCCAGCAGCCAAGAGCCGGGGGAGCAGTACTTC. Translated, it gives CASSQEPGEQYF.

This chain links TRBV7-2 with TRBJ2-2; D possibly corresponds to TRBD2 (6 bases). V lost 2 bases and J lost 4, with 11 bases in between. The CDR3 sequence is 15 residues long. CDR1 and CDR2 from the germline V gene are SGHTA and FQGNSA. CDR3: CASSLSVSGTGELFF. In nucleotides, the CDR3 is TGTGCCAGCAGCTTATCGGTTAGCGGCACCGGGGAGCTGTTTTTT.

This clonotype has ten or more counts. The genes are TRBV6-5 and TRBJ2-7; 12 nucleotides match TRBD1. Per the germline V gene, CDR1 is MNHEY and CDR2 is SVGAGI. V was clipped by 5 bases and J by 3 bases; unmatched bases: 5. The CDR3 spans 15 residues. The CDR3 region is CASSGGQGASYEQYF. The CDR3 DNA sequence: TGTGCCAGCAGTGGGGGACAGGGGGCTAGCTACGAGCAGTACTTC.

This clonotype was recorded many times. V gene TRBV12-3 or TRBV12-4 combines with J gene TRBJ1-6; no definite D call. The CDR3 loop spans 14 amino acids. The germline V and J ends were trimmed by 6 bases and 6 bases, with 12 bases remaining between them. CDR3 protein: CASSPDGGNSPLHF. The CDR3 DNA reads TGTGCCAGCAGCCCAGACGGAGGTAATTCACCCCTCCACTTT.

The chain couples TRBV3-1 to TRBJ2-7, with TRBD1 as a possible D gene (6 bases). The germline CDR1 and CDR2 sequences are LGHDT and YNNKEL (reference sequence). V lost 4 bases and J 0 bases, leaving 13 bases between the germline ends. The CDR3 totals 15 residues. CDR3 nucleotides: TGTGCCAGCAGCCTCCGACAGGCCTCCTCCTACGAGCAGTACTTC. Protein: CASSLRQASSYEQYF.